The source of this TCR beta chain is a study of naive CD8 T cells in extremely preterm neonates. About this clone: Its antigen is unknown.

V gave up 4 bases and J gave up 1 base; unmatched junction bases: 4. This CDR3 is 15 amino acids long. Per germline, CDR1 SGHDT and CDR2 YYEEEE. Measured with immunoSEQ multiplex PCR; TCRdb has only the in-frame clones, and not every one. The table includes 7,000 or so clones, roughly 98% detected once. Overall study results and limits: Compared with older groups, preterm CDR3s were shorter, with fewer N additions and less trimming.

This receptor was taken from a human donor in good health. The chain is built from TRBV5-6 and TRBJ2-3; TRBD2 matches at 9 bases. Sequenced input: naive CD8+ T cells from blood. CDR3 coding DNA: TGTGCCAGCAGCCCCAGCGGGGGGCGCACAGATACGCAGTATTTT. Amino acids: CASSPSGGRTDTQYF.